Below are 22 T cell receptor beta chains sequenced from a single sample in a study of T-cell memory formation after mild COVID-19. TCRdb re-derived calls from the 5' RACE reads in MiXCR, one entry per CDR3 protein. The table records 240,000 or so distinct CDR3 sequences, 8.5% to 9.5% of them present only once. The sequenced material came from PBMCs or a T cell subset sorted from them (not recorded which). The receptors here all came from a man between 18 and 29 years old who had mild COVID-19 (a few samples of this study predate the infection). Cell type and time point are not known.

This clonotype was seen a handful of times. The rearrangement links TRBV6-2 or TRBV6-3 to TRBJ2-3; D perhaps matches TRBD1 (5 bases). Trimming cost V 2 bases and J 2 bases, with 14 bases left between them. The CDR3 runs 16 residues. Per the germline V gene, CDR1 is MNHEY and CDR2 is SVGEGT. The CDR3 loop reads CASSYNSDIYTDTQYF. In DNA form, the CDR3 reads TGTGCCAGCAGTTACAATTCGGACATATACACAGATACGCAGTATTTT.

This clonotype was seen ten or more times. The chain is built from TRBV5-1 and TRBJ2-1, with D perhaps assigned TRBD1 or TRBD2 (5 bases each). Germline V gene data show CDR1 as SGHRS and CDR2 as YFSETQ. This CDR3 spans 15 amino acids. Trimming pared 0 bases from V and 2 bases from J, leaving 9 bases between. For the CDR3, the DNA is TGCGCCAGCAGCTTGGTAGGGGACCCCTACAATGAGCAGTTCTTC. As protein: CASSLVGDPYNEQFF.

The rearrangement links TRBV5-4 to TRBJ1-1; D is undetermined. Germline V CDR1 and CDR2: SGHNT, YYREEE (reference sequence). The CDR3 runs 14 residues. V lost 1 base and J 6 bases, leaving 13 bases between the germline ends. CDR3 region: CASSLSGVAPEAFF. CDR3 sequence (DNA): TGTGCCAGCAGCTTGTCTGGGGTCGCCCCTGAAGCTTTCTTT.

This clonotype has only a few counts. V gene TRBV29-1 combines with J gene TRBJ2-3, with 14 bases identical to TRBD2. The germline V gene encodes CDR1 SQVTM and CDR2 ANQGSEA. The ends lost 7 bases at V and 3 bases at J; junction bases unmatched: 6. There are 15 residues in the CDR3. CDR3 coding DNA: TGCAGCGGCCAGACTAGCGGGGGGGAAACAGATACGCAGTATTTT. This gives the protein CSGQTSGGETDTQYF.

This clonotype was seen a handful of times. This rearrangement joins TRBV20-1 to TRBJ1-5; D gene uncertain. The CDR3 extends over 14 amino acids. Trimming shortened V by 5 bases and J by 9 bases, and 20 bases separated the two germline ends. Germline loops: CDR1 DFQATT, CDR2 SNEGSKA (reference sequence). The CDR3 is CSALKGGPAVPQHF. The DNA for the CDR3 is TGCAGTGCTTTAAAGGGAGGGCCGGCGGTGCCCCAGCATTTT.

This clonotype was seen only a few times. In nucleotides, the CDR3 is TGTGCCATCAGTGGGGGTATAGCGGGGGACCAAGAGACCCAGTACTTC. It codes for CAISGGIAGDQETQYF. This rearrangement joins TRBV10-3 to TRBJ2-5; 9 nucleotides agree with TRBD2. CDR1 is ENHRY and CDR2 is SYGVKD in the germline V gene. The CDR3 sequence is 16 residues long. V was pared by 4 bases and J by 0 bases, with 6 bases of the junction left unmatched.

The chain combines TRBV5-5 with TRBJ1-5; D uncertain. The germline V gene has CDR1 SGHKS and CDR2 YYEKEE (reference sequence). Trimming left V 3 bases short and J 3 bases short, with 7 bases between. The CDR3 is 13 amino acids. In DNA, the CDR3 is TGTGCCAGCAGCTGGCTCGACAATCAGCCCCAGCATTTT. As protein: CASSWLDNQPQHF.

The sample holds a few counts of this clonotype. The CDR3 sequence: CASRSDRAVEQFF. The CDR3 DNA sequence: TGCGCCAGCAGATCTGACAGGGCTGTTGAGCAGTTCTTC. The chain carries TRBV4-1 and TRBJ2-1; 7 bases are shared with TRBD1. Germline lookup yields CDR1 MGHRA and CDR2 YSYEKL. The CDR3 totals 13 residues. V trimming: 6 bases; J trimming: 9 bases; junction bases outside the gene matches: 8.

In this sample, this clonotype turned up a few times. This sequence joins TRBV28 and TRBJ2-4; possible D gene TRBD1, 6 bases. V lost 4 bases to trimming and J lost 0 bases, with 10 bases between them. The CDR3 covers 15 residues. Per the germline V gene, CDR1 is MDHEN and CDR2 is SYDVKM. CDR3: CASSSGQLAKNIQYF. The DNA of the CDR3 is TGTGCCAGCAGTTCCGGACAGTTAGCCAAAAACATTCAGTACTTC.

There are a few counts of this clonotype. The J gene is TRBJ1-5, the V gene TRBV7-9, with no clear D. This CDR3 region has 12 residues. The V and J ends lost 4 bases and 3 bases respectively, with 4 bases between them. CDR1 is SEHNR, CDR2 FQNEAQ, per germline (reference sequence). CDR3 protein: CASSSYNQPQHF. The CDR3 coding sequence is TGTGCCAGCAGCTCTTACAATCAGCCCCAGCATTTT.

In DNA, the CDR3 is TGTGCCACCAGCAGAGACCCCATAGGCGTGGTGGGACATGGCGGGGAGCTGTTTTTT. Translating it yields CATSRDPIGVVGHGGELFF. This sequence joins TRBV15 and TRBJ2-2; tentative D call: TRBD1 (6 bases). V was shortened by 0 bases and J by 7 bases, with 24 bases between the two germline ends. The CDR3 has 19 residues. The V gene's germline CDR1 is LNHNV and CDR2 YYDKDF (reference sequence).

This chain joins TRBV12-3 or TRBV12-4 and TRBJ2-7, with 7 bases lining up with TRBD1. V was clipped by 8 bases and J by 6 bases; unmatched bases: 16. The CDR3 spans 15 residues. The CDR3 loop is CASGTGTVASGEQYF. CDR3 nucleotides: TGTGCCAGCGGGACCGGGACAGTAGCCTCAGGCGAGCAGTACTTC.

This clonotype was observed a few times. The V gene is TRBV5-1, the J gene TRBJ1-1, with D perhaps TRBD1 (6 bases). Trimming shortened V by 0 bases and J by 6 bases, and 12 bases separated the two germline ends. Germline CDR1 and CDR2: SGHRS and YFSETQ. This CDR3 spans 14 amino acids. The CDR3 DNA is TGCGCCAGCAGCTTGGTGGGGGGGCAAGCTGAAGCTTTCTTT. Translated, it gives CASSLVGGQAEAFF.

This clonotype was picked up a small number of times. J is TRBJ1-2 and V is TRBV11-2, with D hard to call. Trimming pared 4 bases from V and 0 bases from J, leaving 12 bases between. CDR1 SGHAT and CDR2 FQNNGV come from the germline V gene. CDR3 length equals 15 residues. The CDR3 nucleotides read TGTGCCAGCAGCTCCCTCCGAGGGCCTAACTATGGCTACACCTTC. Amino acids: CASSSLRGPNYGYTF.

The V call is TRBV29-1, the J call TRBJ2-5; D tentatively reads TRBD1 or TRBD2 (5 bases each). V was clipped by 7 bases and J by 5 bases, with 20 bases between them. Germline CDR1 SQVTM, CDR2 ANQGSEA. The CDR3 extends over 14 amino acids. The CDR3 loop is CSGGPGPGMETQYF. CDR3 DNA: TGCAGCGGGGGCCCCGGGCCGGGGATGGAGACCCAGTACTTC.

In its sample, this clonotype was seen a few times. The chain uses TRBV15 and TRBJ2-1; D call uncertain. Between the trimmed V and J ends, which lost 0 bases and 5 bases, there was a span of 8 bases. This CDR3 region has 14 residues. Looked up from germline, CDR1 is LNHNV and CDR2 is YYDKDF (reference sequence). CDR3: CATSRDVGNNEQFF. Written as DNA, the CDR3 is TGTGCCACCAGCAGAGATGTCGGAAACAATGAGCAGTTCTTC.

In this sample, this clonotype turned up a few times. CDR3 protein: CASSVGTMETQYF. Here the CDR3 DNA reads TGTGCCAGCAGCGTAGGGACTATGGAGACCCAGTACTTC. V and J are TRBV9 and TRBJ2-5; the D gene is possibly TRBD2 (6 bases). The ends were cut back, 0 bases at V and 5 bases at J, with 8 bases in the middle. This CDR3 spans 13 amino acids. Per the germline V gene, CDR1 is SGDLS and CDR2 is YYNGEE.

This clonotype was detected only a few times. The rearrangement uses TRBV4-3 and TRBJ2-3; D is uncertain. Looked up from germline, CDR1 is LGHNA and CDR2 is YSLEER. This CDR3 has 14 residues. Trimming took 1 base from V and 6 from J, leaving 11 bases between them. The CDR3 nucleotides are TGCGCCAGCAGCCAAGGAATGGCCCCCGATACGCAGTATTTT. As protein: CASSQGMAPDTQYF.

Only a few counts were recorded for this clonotype. The rearrangement joins TRBV3-1 to TRBJ2-1; D gene uncertain. The V gene lost 0 bases and the J gene lost 12 bases, with 12 bases spanning the gap. There are 13 residues in the CDR3. Germline V gene sequence: CDR1 LGHDT, CDR2 YNNKEL (reference sequence). CDR3: CASSQDVVKVQFF. DNA for the CDR3: TGTGCCAGCAGCCAAGATGTGGTCAAAGTGCAGTTCTTC.

The chain is built from TRBV12-3 or TRBV12-4 and TRBJ1-2; no firm D call. CDR3 length: 12 residues. V was clipped by 2 bases and J by 5 bases, with 6 bases between them. CDR3 sequence: CASSLSWYGYTF. The CDR3 DNA reads TGTGCCAGCAGTTTAAGTTGGTATGGCTACACCTTC.

This clonotype was recorded a few times. This chain connects TRBV15 to TRBJ2-3, with TRBD2 matching over 9 bases. With V trimmed by 2 bases and J by 4 bases, 4 bases remained unmatched. The CDR3 has 15 amino acids. Germline V gene data show CDR1 as LNHNV and CDR2 as YYDKDF (reference sequence). CDR3 sequence (DNA): TGTGCCACCAGCAGAAAGGGGACTAGCCCAGATACGCAGTATTTT. It is translated as CATSRKGTSPDTQYF.

This chain links TRBV3-1 with TRBJ2-7; no firm D call. Per germline, CDR1 LGHDT and CDR2 YNNKEL (reference sequence). There are 12 residues in the CDR3. The germline V and J ends were trimmed by 3 bases and 2 bases, with 5 bases remaining between them. CDR3 nucleotides: TGTGCCAGCAGCCAGGTCCCCTACGAGCAGTACGTC. Its protein is CASSQVPYEQYV.